The clone carrying this T cell receptor (beta chain) was observed a single time. These data originate in a study of blood T cell repertoires in COVID-19. Background on the study: Samples of COVID-19 (acute and convalescent) were obtained from the United States, Italy and Spain. T cells, B-cell-depleted T cells, or PBMCs provided the cDNA or gDNA that served as material.

Authors' processing steps: Nucleated cell counts were estimated from reference gene primer amplification. Clones were sequenced by immunoSEQ multiplex PCR, and TCRdb holds only the in-frame ones, with some missing. The V and J calls and clone size are taken from that table; D and trimming were inferred from the DNA. Found here are roughly 200,000 clones, around 82% of them singletons; the top ten hold approximately 4%. The CDR3 consists of 14 residues. V dropped 1 base and J dropped 3 bases, with 9 bases sitting between them. Germline V gene sequence: CDR1 LNHNV, CDR2 YYDKDF (reference sequence). Input material: peripheral blood. The rearrangement uses TRBV15 and TRBJ1-1; perhaps TRBD1 as D (5 bases). The origin of this receptor is a man in his fifties or sixties with active or convalescent COVID-19. In nucleotides, the CDR3 is TGTGCCACCAGCAGAGCAGGGTATTACACTGAAGCTTTCTTT. It yields the protein CATSRAGYYTEAFF.